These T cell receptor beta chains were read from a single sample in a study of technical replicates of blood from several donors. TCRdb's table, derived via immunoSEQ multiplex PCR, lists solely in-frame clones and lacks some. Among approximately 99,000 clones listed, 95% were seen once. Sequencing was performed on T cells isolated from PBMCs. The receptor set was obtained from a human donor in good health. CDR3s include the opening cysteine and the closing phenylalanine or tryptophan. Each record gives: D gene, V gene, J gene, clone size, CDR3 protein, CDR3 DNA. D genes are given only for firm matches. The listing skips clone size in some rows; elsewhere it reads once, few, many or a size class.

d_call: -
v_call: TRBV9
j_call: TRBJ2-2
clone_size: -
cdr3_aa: CASSVGGPGELFF
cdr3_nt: TGTGCCAGCAGCGTGGGAGGCCCCGGGGAGCTGTTTTTT

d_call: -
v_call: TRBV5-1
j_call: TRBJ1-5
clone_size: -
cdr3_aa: CASSLRGQGNHQPQHF
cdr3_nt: TGCGCCAGCAGCTTGCGTGGGCAGGGGAATCATCAGCCCCAGCATTTT

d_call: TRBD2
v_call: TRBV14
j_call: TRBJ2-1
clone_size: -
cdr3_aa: CASSGERGSYNEQFF
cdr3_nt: TGTGCCAGCAGCGGCGAGCGGGGCTCCTACAATGAGCAGTTCTTC

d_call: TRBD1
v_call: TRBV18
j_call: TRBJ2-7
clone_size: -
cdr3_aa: CASSRTGQGSYEQYF
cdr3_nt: TGTGCCAGCTCACGAACCGGACAGGGTTCCTACGAGCAGTACTTC

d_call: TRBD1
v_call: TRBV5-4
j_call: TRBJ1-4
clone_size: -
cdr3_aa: CASSYDRVDEKLFF
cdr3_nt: TGTGCCAGCAGCTACGACAGGGTGGATGAAAAACTGTTTTTT

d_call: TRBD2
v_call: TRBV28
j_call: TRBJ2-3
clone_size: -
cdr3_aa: CASSPLIGLAVQTSTDTQYF
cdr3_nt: TGTGCCAGCAGTCCCCTCATTGGACTAGCGGTCCAGACTAGCACAGATACGCAGTATTTT

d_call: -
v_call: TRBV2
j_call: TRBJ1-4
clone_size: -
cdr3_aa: CASSQGGEKLFF
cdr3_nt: TGTGCCAGCAGTCAAGGAGGTGAAAAACTGTTTTTT

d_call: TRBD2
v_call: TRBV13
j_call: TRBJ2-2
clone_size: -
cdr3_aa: CASSYRWGGTNTGELFF
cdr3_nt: TGTGCCAGCAGCTACCGATGGGGGGGAACGAACACCGGGGAGCTGTTTTTT

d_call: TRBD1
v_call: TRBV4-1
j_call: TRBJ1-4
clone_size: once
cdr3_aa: CASSHLPGQIAATNEKLFF
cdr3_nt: TGCGCCAGCAGCCATCTTCCGGGACAGATAGCTGCAACTAATGAAAAACTGTTTTTT

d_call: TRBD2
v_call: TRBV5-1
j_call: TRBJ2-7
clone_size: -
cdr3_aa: CASNSLAGDDEQYF
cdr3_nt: TGCGCCAGCAATTCACTAGCGGGAGATGACGAGCAGTACTTC

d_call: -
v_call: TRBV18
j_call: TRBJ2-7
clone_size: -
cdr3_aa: CASSPIRQISSYEQYF
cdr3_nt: TGTGCCAGCTCACCGATAAGACAGATTAGCTCCTACGAGCAGTACTTC

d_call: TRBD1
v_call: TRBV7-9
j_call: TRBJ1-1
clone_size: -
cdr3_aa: CASSPTWTGRGNTEAFF
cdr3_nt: TGTGCCAGCAGCCCCACCTGGACAGGGCGGGGAAACACTGAAGCTTTCTTT

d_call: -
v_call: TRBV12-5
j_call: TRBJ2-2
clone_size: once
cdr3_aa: CASGLESKGELFF
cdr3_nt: TGTGCTAGTGGTTTAGAGTCAAAAGGGGAGCTGTTTTTT

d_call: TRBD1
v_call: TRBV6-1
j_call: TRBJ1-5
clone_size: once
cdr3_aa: CASSEADRVQQPQHF
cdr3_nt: TGTGCCAGCAGTGAAGCCGACAGGGTACAACAGCCCCAGCATTTT

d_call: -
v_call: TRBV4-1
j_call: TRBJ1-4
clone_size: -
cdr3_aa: CASSQWRNEKLFF
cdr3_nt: TGCGCCAGCAGCCAGTGGCGGAATGAAAAACTGTTTTTT

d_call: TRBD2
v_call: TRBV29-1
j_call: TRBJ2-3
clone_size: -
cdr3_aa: CSVGTSGSGGDTQYF
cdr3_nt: TGCAGCGTCGGGACTAGCGGGAGCGGCGGGGATACGCAGTATTTT

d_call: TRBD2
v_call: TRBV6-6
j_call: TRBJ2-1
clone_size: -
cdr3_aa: CASSHEGRGVVNEQFF
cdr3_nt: TGTGCCAGCAGTCACGAGGGGCGGGGGGTAGTGAATGAGCAGTTCTTC

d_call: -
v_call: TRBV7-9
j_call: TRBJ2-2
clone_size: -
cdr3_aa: CASSSVVSGELFF
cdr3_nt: TGTGCCAGCAGCTCCGTTGTGTCCGGGGAGCTGTTTTTT

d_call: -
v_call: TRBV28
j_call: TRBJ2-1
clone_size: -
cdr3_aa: CATAINEQFF
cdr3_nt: TGTGCCACCGCGATCAATGAGCAGTTCTTC

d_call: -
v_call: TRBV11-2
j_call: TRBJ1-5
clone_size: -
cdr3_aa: CASSWPNQPQHF
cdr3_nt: TGTGCCAGCAGCTGGCCCAATCAGCCCCAGCATTTT

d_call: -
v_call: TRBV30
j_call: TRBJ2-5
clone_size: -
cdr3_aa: CAWSVTGETQYF
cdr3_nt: TGTGCCTGGAGTGTTACCGGGGAGACCCAGTACTTC

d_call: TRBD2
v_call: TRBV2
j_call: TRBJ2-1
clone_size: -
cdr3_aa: CASTGRGLGISEQFF
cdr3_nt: TGTGCCAGCACCGGGAGGGGGTTAGGTATCAGTGAGCAGTTCTTC

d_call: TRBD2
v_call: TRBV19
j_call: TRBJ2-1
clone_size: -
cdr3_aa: CASRWGGGAYEQFF
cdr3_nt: TGTGCCAGTAGATGGGGCGGGGGGGCCTATGAGCAGTTCTTC

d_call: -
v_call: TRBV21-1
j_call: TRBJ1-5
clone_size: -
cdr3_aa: CASNATGGSNQPQHF
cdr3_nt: TGTGCCAGCAACGCGACAGGGGGTAGCAATCAGCCCCAGCATTTT

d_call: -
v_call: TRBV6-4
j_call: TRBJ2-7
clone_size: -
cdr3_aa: CASSDSLGGRSEQYF
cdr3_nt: TGTGCCAGCAGTGATTCTCTGGGGGGGCGCTCCGAGCAGTACTTC

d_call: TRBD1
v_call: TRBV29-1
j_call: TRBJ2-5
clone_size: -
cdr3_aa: CSASDRGFETQYF
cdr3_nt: TGCAGCGCGTCGGACAGGGGTTTCGAGACCCAGTACTTC

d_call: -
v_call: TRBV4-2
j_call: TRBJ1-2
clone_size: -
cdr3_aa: CASSQEKPGESYGYTF
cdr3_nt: TGTGCCAGCAGCCAAGAAAAGCCGGGGGAGAGCTATGGCTACACCTTC

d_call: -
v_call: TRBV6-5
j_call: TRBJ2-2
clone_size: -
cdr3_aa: CASSYRTANTGELFF
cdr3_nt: TGTGCCAGCAGTTACCGGACAGCGAACACCGGGGAGCTGTTTTTT

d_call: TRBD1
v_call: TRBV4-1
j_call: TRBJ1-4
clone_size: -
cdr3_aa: CASSHTGGSSEKLFF
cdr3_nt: TGCGCCAGCAGCCATACAGGGGGGTCAAGTGAAAAACTGTTTTTT

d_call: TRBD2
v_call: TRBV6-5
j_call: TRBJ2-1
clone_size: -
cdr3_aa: CASSPGTSGMNEQFF
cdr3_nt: TGTGCCAGCAGCCCCGGGACTAGCGGGATGAATGAGCAGTTCTTC

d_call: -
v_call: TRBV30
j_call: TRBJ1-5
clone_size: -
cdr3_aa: CAWSLNPSQPQHF
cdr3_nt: TGTGCCTGGAGCTTGAATCCGAGTCAGCCCCAGCATTTT

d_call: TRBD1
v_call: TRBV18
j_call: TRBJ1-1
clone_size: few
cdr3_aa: CASSLGDSPNTEAFF
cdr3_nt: TGTGCCAGCTCACTAGGGGACAGCCCGAACACTGAAGCTTTCTTT

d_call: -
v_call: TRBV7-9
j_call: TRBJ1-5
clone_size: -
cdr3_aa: CASSLFLQPQHF
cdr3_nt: TGTGCCAGCAGCTTATTCCTTCAGCCCCAGCATTTT

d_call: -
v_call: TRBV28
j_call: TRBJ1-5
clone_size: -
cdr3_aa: CASRGIRGAYSNQPQHF
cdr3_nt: TGTGCCAGCAGGGGGATCCGGGGAGCTTATAGCAATCAGCCCCAGCATTTT

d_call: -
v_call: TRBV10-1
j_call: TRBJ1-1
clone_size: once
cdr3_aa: CASKQGEGTEAFF
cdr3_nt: TGCGCCAGCAAACAGGGTGAGGGCACTGAAGCTTTCTTT

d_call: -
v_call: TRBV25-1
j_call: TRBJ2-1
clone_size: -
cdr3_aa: CASLHTYPSYNEQFF
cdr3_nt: TGTGCCAGCCTTCACACATACCCTTCCTACAATGAGCAGTTCTTC

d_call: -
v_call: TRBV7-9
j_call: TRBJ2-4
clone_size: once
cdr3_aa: CASSSSDSDKNIQYF
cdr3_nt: TGTGCCAGCAGCTCTTCGGACAGCGACAAAAACATTCAGTACTTC

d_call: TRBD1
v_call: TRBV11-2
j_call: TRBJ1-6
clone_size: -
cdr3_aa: CAAIVGGQGCSPLHF
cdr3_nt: TGTGCTGCGATCGTCGGGGGACAGGGCTGTTCACCCCTCCACTTT

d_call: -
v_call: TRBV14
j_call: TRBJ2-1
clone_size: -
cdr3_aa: CASSRRLGLRNNEQFF
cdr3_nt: TGTGCCAGCAGCCGTAGACTAGGCTTACGGAACAATGAGCAGTTCTTC

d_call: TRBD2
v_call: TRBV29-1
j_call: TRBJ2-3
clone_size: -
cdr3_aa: CSVCLAGELATDTQYF
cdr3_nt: TGCAGCGTTTGTCTAGCGGGAGAATTGGCGACAGATACGCAGTATTTT

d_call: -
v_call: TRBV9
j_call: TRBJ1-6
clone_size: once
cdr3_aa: CASSVGLGGYNSPLHF
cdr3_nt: TGTGCCAGCAGCGTAGGTCTTGGGGGGTATAATTCACCCCTCCACTTT

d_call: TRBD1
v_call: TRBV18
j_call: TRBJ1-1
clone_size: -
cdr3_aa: CASSPYSGQVESDTEAFF
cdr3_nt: TGTGCCAGCTCACCCTACTCGGGACAGGTGGAAAGCGACACTGAAGCTTTCTTT

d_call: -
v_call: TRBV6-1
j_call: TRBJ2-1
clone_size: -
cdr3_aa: CASSDVWAEAANEQFF
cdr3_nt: TGTGCCAGCAGTGATGTGTGGGCGGAGGCCGCCAATGAGCAGTTCTTC

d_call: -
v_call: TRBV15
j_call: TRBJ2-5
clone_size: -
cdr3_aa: CATSRDRLGRTETQYF
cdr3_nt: TGTGCCACCAGCAGAGATCGGCTAGGGAGAACGGAGACCCAGTACTTC

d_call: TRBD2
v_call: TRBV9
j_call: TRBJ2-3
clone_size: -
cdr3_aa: CASSVGTRGGTDTQYF
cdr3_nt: TGTGCCAGCAGCGTAGGGACGCGGGGGGGCACAGATACGCAGTATTTT

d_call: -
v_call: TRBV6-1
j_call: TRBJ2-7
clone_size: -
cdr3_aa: CASSERAGGFYEQYF
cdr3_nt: TGTGCCAGCAGCGAGCGGGCAGGGGGTTTCTACGAGCAGTACTTC

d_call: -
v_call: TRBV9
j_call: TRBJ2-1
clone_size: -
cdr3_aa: CASSGSGLKGNEQFF
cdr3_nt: TGTGCCAGCAGCGGTAGCGGACTCAAGGGCAATGAGCAGTTCTTC

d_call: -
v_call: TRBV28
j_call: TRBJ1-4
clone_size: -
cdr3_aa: CASSLKGATNEKLFF
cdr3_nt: TGTGCCAGCAGTTTAAAAGGGGCAACTAATGAAAAACTGTTTTTT

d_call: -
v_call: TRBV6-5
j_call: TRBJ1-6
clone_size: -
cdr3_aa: CASSYSTVYNSPLHF
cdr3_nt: TGTGCCAGCAGTTACTCGACAGTTTATAATTCACCCCTCCACTTT

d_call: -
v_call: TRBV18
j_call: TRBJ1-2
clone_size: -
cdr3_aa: CASSERQDDGYTF
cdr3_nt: TGTGCCAGCTCCGAACGACAGGATGATGGCTACACCTTC

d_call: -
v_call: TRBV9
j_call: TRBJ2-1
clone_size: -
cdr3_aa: CASSTAGQEQFF
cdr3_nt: TGTGCCAGCAGCACCGCAGGACAGGAGCAGTTCTTC

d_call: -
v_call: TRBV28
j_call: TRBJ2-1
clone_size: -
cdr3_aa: CASKPSGTYNEQFF
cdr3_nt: TGTGCCAGCAAACCGAGCGGAACCTACAATGAGCAGTTCTTC

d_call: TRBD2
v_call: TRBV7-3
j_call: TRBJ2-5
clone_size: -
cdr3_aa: CASRTRASGGQETQYF
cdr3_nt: TGTGCCAGCAGAACTAGGGCTAGCGGGGGCCAAGAGACCCAGTACTTC

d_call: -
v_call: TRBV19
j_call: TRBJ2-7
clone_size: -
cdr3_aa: CASSIGPGAVYEQYF
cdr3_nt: TGTGCCAGTAGTATAGGACCAGGGGCGGTTTACGAGCAGTACTTC

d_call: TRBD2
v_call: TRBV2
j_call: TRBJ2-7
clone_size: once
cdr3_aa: CASSTAGPYEQYF
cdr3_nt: TGTGCCAGCAGTACAGCGGGACCTTACGAGCAGTACTTC

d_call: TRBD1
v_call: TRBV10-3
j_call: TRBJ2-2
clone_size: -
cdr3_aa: CAVGIQGYTGELFF
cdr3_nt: TGTGCCGTCGGCATACAGGGGTACACCGGGGAGCTGTTTTTT

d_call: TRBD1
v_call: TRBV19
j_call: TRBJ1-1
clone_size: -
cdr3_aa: CASSIVGQFGFTEAFF
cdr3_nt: TGTGCCAGTAGTATAGTGGGACAGTTTGGCTTCACTGAAGCTTTCTTT

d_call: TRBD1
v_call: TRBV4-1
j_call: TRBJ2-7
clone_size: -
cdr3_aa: CASSPLRDSEQYF
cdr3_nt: TGCGCCAGCAGCCCACTAAGGGACAGCGAGCAGTACTTC

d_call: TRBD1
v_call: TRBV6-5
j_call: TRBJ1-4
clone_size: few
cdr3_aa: CASSYTGQGHEKLFF
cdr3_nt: TGTGCCAGCAGTTACACCGGACAGGGACATGAAAAACTGTTTTTT